The clone carrying this T cell receptor beta chain came up many times. This sample was included in a study of T-cell reconstitution after alpha-beta-depleted transplantation in children. Researchers prepared the TCRbeta library using unique molecular identifiers, the study reports. TCRdb re-derived calls from the PCR reads in MiXCR, one entry per CDR3 protein. This table has 350,000 to 400,000 distinct CDR3 sequences, 10% to 15% appearing once. The CDR3 is 12 amino acids. The V gene lost 6 bases and the J gene lost 8 bases, with 14 bases spanning the gap. The germline V gene encodes CDR1 SQVTM and CDR2 ANQGSEA.

The gene calls are TRBV29-1 and TRBJ2-1, with D uncertain. The TCR originated in a human donor who donated a stem cell graft to a child with Fanconi anemia. Sequenced material: PBMCs, taken from the stem cell graft. CDR3 loop: CSVSQVGHEQFF. The CDR3 DNA reads TGCAGCGTGTCCCAGGTAGGACATGAGCAGTTCTTC.